This T cell receptor beta chain derives from a study of shared clonotypes between healthy human individuals. Per germline, CDR1 WSHSY and CDR2 SAAADI. V dropped 11 bases and J dropped 4 bases, with 8 bases sitting between them. The CDR3 sequence is 11 residues long. Using immunoSEQ multiplex PCR, the repertoire was profiled, and TCRdb retains in-frame clones only, with some absent. Of about 1.5 million clones listed, 95% to 99% are singletons. The rearrangement uses TRBV10-2 and TRBJ1-4, with a weak D call TRBD1 (5 bases). Sequenced input: naive CD4+ T cells sorted from blood. Subset given: CD45RA+ positively selected. The clonotype comes from a young man in good health. The CDR3 is CAVQGNEKLFF. CDR3 in DNA: TGCGCCGTTCAGGGTAATGAAAAACTGTTTTTT.